A single T cell receptor (beta chain) is shown here with its context. This sample is drawn from a study of shared clonotypes between healthy human individuals. Measured with immunoSEQ multiplex PCR; TCRdb has only the in-frame clones, and not every one. Altogether roughly 2.1 million clones are present, about 92% being singletons, with the ten largest covering roughly 1.8%. Naive CD8 cells, CD45RO-negative and positively selected for CCR7, excluded terminally differentiated effector memory CD45RA+ cells. Sequenced sample: naive CD8+ T cells from PBMCs. This receptor was obtained from a man between 18 and 35 years old in good health. Some clones in this sample may be carry-over from other donors' samples.

This chain's CDR3 is CASSQGASSYEQYF. The CDR3 DNA follows: TGTGCCAGCAGCCAGGGGGCCAGCTCCTACGAGCAGTACTTC. The chain has TRBV9 and TRBJ2-7; 8 positions match TRBD1. CDR3 size: 14 residues. CDR1 SGDLS and CDR2 YYNGEE come from the germline V gene. Trimming at V came to 4 bases and at J to 0 bases, leaving 3 bases not matched to a gene.